This T cell receptor beta chain is from a study of blood T cell repertoires in COVID-19. Across the whole study: T cells, B-cell-depleted T cells, or PBMCs supplied cDNA or gDNA.

Original processing notes: Amplified reference gene primers provided the basis for estimating nucleated cell counts. The data were produced by immunoSEQ multiplex PCR, yet TCRdb's version contains in-frame clones alone and is incomplete. The V and J calls and clone size come from that table; D and trimming were worked out from the DNA. The table includes roughly 200,000 clones, about nine tenths detected once. Trimming shortened V by 3 bases and J by 1 base, and 6 bases separated the two germline ends. This CDR3 comprises 13 residues. Germline V lookup: CDR1 KGHSH, CDR2 LQKENI. The chain carries TRBV18 and TRBJ1-1; the D is unclear. The TCR sequence derives from a man older than 75 with acute or convalescent COVID-19. Sequencing used peripheral blood. CDR3 DNA: TGTGCCAGCTCACCCCAGGCGAACACTGAAGCTTTCTTT. This codes for CASSPQANTEAFF. The full variable domain, rest sourced from reference TRBV18 and TRBJ1-1, is NAGVMQNPRHLVRRRGQEARLRCSPMKGHSHVYWYRQLPEEGLKFMVYLQKENIIDESGMPKERFSAEFPKEGPSILRIQQVVRGDSAAYFCASSPQANTEAFFGQGTRLTVV.